These T cell receptor beta chains were read from a single sample in a study of cytomegalovirus exposure and HLA in healthy donors. Sequenced by immunoSEQ multiplex PCR; TCRdb stores in-frame clones only, minus some. The table shows about 67,000 clones, with around 91% occurring only once. The sample taken for sequencing was PBMCs. Receptor source: a woman aged 25 to 39 in good health and CMV-seropositive. CDR3s include the opening cysteine and the closing phenylalanine or tryptophan. D genes are given only for firm matches. Not all rows give a size; the values are once, few, many and, for expanded clones, a class.

TRBJ2-3 TRBV30 TRBD1 - 16 CACSGQGSMFTDTQYF TGTGCCTGCTCCGGACAGGGGAGCATGTTCACAGATACGCAGTATTTT
TRBJ2-2 TRBV27 TRBD1 once 20 CASSQLPGQGDRVNTGELFF TGTGCCAGCAGTCAACTCCCGGGACAGGGAGATCGGGTGAACACCGGGGAGCTGTTTTTT
TRBJ2-5 TRBV5-1 TRBD2 - 16 CASSLRASGSGETQYF TGCGCCAGCAGCTTGAGGGCTAGCGGGAGTGGGGAGACCCAGTACTTC
TRBJ2-7 TRBV2 TRBD1 once 15 CASSESVGQVNEQYF TGTGCCAGCAGTGAATCGGTGGGACAGGTTAACGAGCAGTACTTC
TRBJ1-1 TRBV7-4 - - 16 CASSSSGRGILLQAFF TGTGCCAGCAGCTCATCGGGCAGGGGAATCTTGCTACAAGCTTTCTTT
TRBJ2-7 TRBV7-8 TRBD2 - 16 CASSSGGLAGKYEQYF TGTGCCAGCAGCTCCGGGGGGCTAGCGGGAAAGTACGAGCAGTACTTC
TRBJ2-3 TRBV6-5 TRBD1 - 15 CAISLLPGQQDTQYF TGTGCCATTTCCCTCCTGCCGGGACAGCAAGATACGCAGTATTTT
TRBJ2-6 TRBV6-4 TRBD2 - 20 CASTTTYAGGASSGANVLTF TGTGCCAGCACAACAACTTATGCGGGAGGGGCGAGCTCTGGGGCCAACGTCCTGACTTTC
TRBJ1-4 TRBV19 TRBD1 once 17 CASSRDRGRADYEKLFF TGTGCCAGTTCCCGGGACAGGGGGCGTGCGGATTATGAAAAACTGTTTTTT
TRBJ2-7 TRBV10-2 - - 16 CASSEPTGTSTYEQYF TGCGCCAGCAGTGAACCCACAGGGACGTCAACCTACGAGCAGTACTTC
TRBJ1-5 TRBV23-1 - - 14 CASRGLPGNQPQHF TGCGCCAGCAGAGGACTACCCGGGAATCAGCCCCAGCATTTT
TRBJ1-1 TRBV27 - few 18 CASSFLTELRQMNTEAFF TGTGCCAGCAGTTTTCTGACAGAACTAAGACAAATGAACACTGAAGCTTTCTTT
TRBJ2-2 TRBV9 TRBD1 - 16 CASSAAGQGNTGELFF TGTGCCAGCAGCGCGGCGGGACAGGGGAACACCGGGGAGCTGTTTTTT
TRBJ1-1 TRBV7-8 - - 13 CASSLYRNTEAFF TGTGCCAGCAGCTTATACAGGAACACTGAAGCTTTCTTT
TRBJ2-7 TRBV13 TRBD2 - 17 CASSSGTSGSVLGEQYF TGTGCCAGCAGCTCCGGGACTAGCGGGAGTGTTCTGGGCGAGCAGTACTTC
TRBJ1-2 TRBV7-2 - - 15 CASSSNPGPGGGYTF TGTGCCAGCAGCTCGAATCCAGGGCCCGGGGGGGGCTACACCTTC
TRBJ1-3 TRBV30 - - 11 CAWRGGYTIYF TGTGCCTGGAGGGGGGGGTACACCATATATTTT
TRBJ2-7 TRBV5-6 TRBD1 - 16 CASSPGPGTGENEQYF TGTGCCAGCAGCCCTGGACCCGGGACAGGGGAAAACGAGCAGTACTTC
TRBJ1-1 TRBV2 - - 14 CASSEGGRNTEAFF TGTGCCAGCAGTGAAGGGGGGCGGAACACTGAAGCTTTCTTT
TRBJ1-2 TRBV5-6 - few 15 CASSPLTGTFDGYTF TGTGCCAGCAGCCCGTTAACAGGGACGTTCGATGGCTACACCTTC
TRBJ2-2 TRBV7-6 - - 14 CASEESANTGELFF TGTGCCAGCGAGGAATCCGCGAACACCGGGGAGCTGTTTTTT
TRBJ2-3 TRBV7-2 TRBD2 - 14 CASSLAGGHLVPYF TGTGCCAGCAGCTTAGCGGGAGGGCACCTTGTTCCGTATTTT